This T cell receptor (beta chain) was retrieved from a study of blood T cell repertoires in COVID-19. The overall study: Sites across the United States, Italy and Spain contributed samples from acute and convalescent COVID-19. PBMCs, B-cell-depleted T cells, or T cells provided the cDNA or gDNA that made up the material.

Germline V gives CDR1 MGHDK, CDR2 SYGVNS. This CDR3 has 12 residues. The J segment lost 11 bases and the V segment lost 5 bases, leaving 7 bases of the junction unmatched. As processed by the authors: Reference gene primer amplification gave nucleated cell count estimates. Repertoires were generated with immunoSEQ multiplex PCR, while TCRdb's copy carries only in-frame clones and drops some. The D gene and trimming were derived from the DNA, and the V and J assignments and clone size from that table. The sample yields about 120,000 clones, 75% to 90% seen once. The gene calls are TRBV25-1 and TRBJ1-1; 8 nucleotides match TRBD1. The TCR comes from a man aged 25 to 40 with acute or convalescent COVID-19. Input material: peripheral blood. CDR3 residues: CASSNFRGHAFF. The DNA for the CDR3 is TGTGCCAGCAGTAACTTCAGGGGGCATGCTTTCTTT.